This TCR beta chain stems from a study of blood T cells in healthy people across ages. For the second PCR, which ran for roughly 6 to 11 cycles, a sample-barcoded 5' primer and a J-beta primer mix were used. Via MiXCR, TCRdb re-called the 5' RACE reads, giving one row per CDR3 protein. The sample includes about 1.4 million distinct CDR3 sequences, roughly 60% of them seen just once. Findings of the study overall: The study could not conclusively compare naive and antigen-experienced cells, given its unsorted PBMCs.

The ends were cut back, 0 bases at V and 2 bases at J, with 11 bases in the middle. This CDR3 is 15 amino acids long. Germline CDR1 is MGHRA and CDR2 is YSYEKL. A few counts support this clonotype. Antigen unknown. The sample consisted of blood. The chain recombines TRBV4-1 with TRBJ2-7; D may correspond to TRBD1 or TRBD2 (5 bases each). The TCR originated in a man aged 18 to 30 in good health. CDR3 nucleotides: TGCGCCAGCAGCCAAGAAGGGACGGTGACCTACGAGCAGTACTTC. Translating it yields CASSQEGTVTYEQYF.